Listed below are T cell receptor beta chains from one sample, sequenced in a study of molecular identifiers for immune sequencing clone quantification. One entry per CDR3 protein, called by TCRdb with MiXCR from the PCR reads. The table has 50,000 or so distinct CDR3 sequences, less than 25% seen once. Sequenced sample: naive CD8+ T cells from blood, with Jurkat cell RNA spiked in. All receptors derive from a human donor in good health. Some libraries in this study had Jurkat cell RNA spiked in. Each CDR3 is given with its conserved first and last residue. Each record gives: CDR3 protein, CDR3 DNA, J gene, clone size, V gene, D gene. D genes are given only for firm matches. Size is stated for part of the rows, as once, few or many counts, or as a class when the clone is expanded.

cdr3_aa: CASSQDIGGVGEKLFF
cdr3_nt: TGCGCCAGCAGCCAAGACATCGGGGGCGTTGGTGAAAAACTGTTTTTT
j_call: TRBJ1-4
clone_size: many
v_call: TRBV4-1
d_call: .

cdr3_aa: CASSEPGRSLQETQYF
cdr3_nt: TGTGCCAGTAGTGAACCGGGACGGAGTCTCCAAGAGACCCAGTACTTC
j_call: TRBJ2-5
clone_size: many
v_call: TRBV19
d_call: .

cdr3_aa: CSVPEGISEKLFF
cdr3_nt: TGCAGTGTCCCAGAGGGGATCTCCGAAAAACTGTTTTTT
j_call: TRBJ1-4
clone_size: many
v_call: TRBV20-1
d_call: .

cdr3_aa: CSVGGQGNIDAQYF
cdr3_nt: TGCAGCGTTGGCGGACAGGGTAACATCGACGCGCAGTACTTC
j_call: TRBJ2-7
clone_size: .
v_call: TRBV29-1
d_call: TRBD1

cdr3_aa: CATSRESTDTQYF
cdr3_nt: TGTGCCACCAGCAGAGAGAGCACAGATACGCAGTATTTT
j_call: TRBJ2-3
clone_size: many
v_call: TRBV15
d_call: .

cdr3_aa: CASSLVGSGLTEAFF
cdr3_nt: TGCGCCAGCAGCTTGGTAGGGTCAGGGCTCACTGAAGCTTTCTTT
j_call: TRBJ1-1
clone_size: many
v_call: TRBV5-1
d_call: .

cdr3_aa: CASSPSGGGPNEQFF
cdr3_nt: TGTGCCAGCAGTCCTAGCGGGGGAGGGCCCAATGAGCAGTTCTTC
j_call: TRBJ2-1
clone_size: many
v_call: TRBV27
d_call: TRBD2

cdr3_aa: CAIRDGGITEAFF
cdr3_nt: TGTGCCATCAGGGACGGGGGCATAACTGAAGCTTTCTTT
j_call: TRBJ1-1
clone_size: many
v_call: TRBV10-3
d_call: .

cdr3_aa: CASSSPGTSSEQYF
cdr3_nt: TGTGCCAGCAGCTCGCCCGGGACTAGCTCCGAGCAGTACTTC
j_call: TRBJ2-7
clone_size: many
v_call: TRBV7-9
d_call: TRBD2

cdr3_aa: CASSWGQGDQPQHF
cdr3_nt: TGTGCCAGCAGTTGGGGACAGGGGGATCAGCCCCAGCATTTT
j_call: TRBJ1-5
clone_size: many
v_call: TRBV6-2/TRBV6-3
d_call: TRBD1

cdr3_aa: CASSFSGLNTEAFF
cdr3_nt: TGTGCCAGCAGTTTCTCAGGGCTGAACACTGAAGCTTTCTTT
j_call: TRBJ1-1
clone_size: many
v_call: TRBV27
d_call: .

cdr3_aa: CATSRVPVLLGNPSTDTQYF
cdr3_nt: TGTGCCACCAGCAGAGTCCCGGTACTACTAGGAAATCCTAGCACAGATACGCAGTATTTT
j_call: TRBJ2-3
clone_size: many
v_call: TRBV15
d_call: .

cdr3_aa: CASSMTGFSNQPQHF
cdr3_nt: TGTGCCAGCAGTATGACAGGGTTTAGCAATCAGCCCCAGCATTTT
j_call: TRBJ1-5
clone_size: .
v_call: TRBV27
d_call: TRBD1

cdr3_aa: CSARETGHPSYEQYF
cdr3_nt: TGCAGTGCGAGGGAAACGGGGCATCCCTCCTACGAGCAGTACTTC
j_call: TRBJ2-7
clone_size: .
v_call: TRBV20-1
d_call: .

cdr3_aa: CASSQDSLAGGWTDTQYF
cdr3_nt: TGTGCCAGCAGCCAAGATTCCCTAGCGGGAGGGTGGACAGATACGCAGTATTTT
j_call: TRBJ2-3
clone_size: .
v_call: TRBV3-1
d_call: TRBD2

cdr3_aa: CASSHNQDYRRGGETQYF
cdr3_nt: TGTGCCAGCAGTCATAACCAGGACTACAGGCGGGGGGGAGAGACCCAGTACTTC
j_call: TRBJ2-5
clone_size: many
v_call: TRBV6-1
d_call: TRBD2

cdr3_aa: CASSLTSGAYSYNEQFF
cdr3_nt: TGCGCCAGCAGCCTGACTAGCGGGGCATACTCCTACAATGAGCAGTTCTTC
j_call: TRBJ2-1
clone_size: few
v_call: TRBV5-1
d_call: TRBD2

cdr3_aa: CSVDPLVPNYGYTF
cdr3_nt: TGCAGCGTTGATCCGCTGGTCCCAAACTATGGCTACACCTTC
j_call: TRBJ1-2
clone_size: many
v_call: TRBV29-1
d_call: .

cdr3_aa: CASSQERSLGELFF
cdr3_nt: TGCGCCAGCAGCCAAGAAAGATCTCTGGGGGAGCTGTTTTTT
j_call: TRBJ2-2
clone_size: many
v_call: TRBV4-3
d_call: .

cdr3_aa: CASRWRHQETQYF
cdr3_nt: TGTGCCAGTAGATGGAGGCACCAAGAGACCCAGTACTTC
j_call: TRBJ2-5
clone_size: .
v_call: TRBV19
d_call: .

cdr3_aa: CASSLTLAGTDTQYF
cdr3_nt: TGTGCCAGCAGTTTAACTCTTGCAGGCACAGATACGCAGTATTTT
j_call: TRBJ2-3
clone_size: many
v_call: TRBV27
d_call: .

cdr3_aa: CAWSVFIGVGQPQHF
cdr3_nt: TGTGCCTGGAGTGTATTTATTGGGGTGGGGCAGCCCCAGCATTTT
j_call: TRBJ1-5
clone_size: many
v_call: TRBV30
d_call: .

cdr3_aa: CASSLPDRNPYEQYF
cdr3_nt: TGTGCCAGCAGCCTCCCGGACAGAAACCCCTACGAGCAGTACTTC
j_call: TRBJ2-7
clone_size: many
v_call: TRBV7-9
d_call: .

cdr3_aa: CASSLGYAGSAGELFF
cdr3_nt: TGTGCCAGCAGCTTAGGTTATGCAGGTTCGGCCGGGGAGCTGTTTTTT
j_call: TRBJ2-2
clone_size: .
v_call: TRBV7-2
d_call: .

cdr3_aa: CASSLSGSAGLILDSTEAFF
cdr3_nt: TGTGCCAGCAGCTTAAGCGGTTCTGCGGGGCTTATTTTGGATAGCACTGAAGCTTTCTTT
j_call: TRBJ1-1
clone_size: .
v_call: TRBV7-8
d_call: .

cdr3_aa: CASSPPWGLANYGYTF
cdr3_nt: TGTGCCAGCAGCCCTCCCTGGGGGTTAGCTAACTATGGCTACACCTTC
j_call: TRBJ1-2
clone_size: many
v_call: TRBV12-3/TRBV12-4
d_call: .

cdr3_aa: CASSLLHGEKLFF
cdr3_nt: TGTGCCAGCAGTTTGCTGCATGGGGAAAAACTGTTTTTT
j_call: TRBJ1-4
clone_size: many
v_call: TRBV27
d_call: .

cdr3_aa: CASRPLDQGVFGYTF
cdr3_nt: TGTGCCAGCAGGCCCCTCGACCAGGGGGTCTTTGGCTACACCTTC
j_call: TRBJ1-2
clone_size: many
v_call: TRBV6-1
d_call: TRBD1

cdr3_aa: CATSRDPQGGQETQYF
cdr3_nt: TGTGCCACCAGCAGAGATCCTCAGGGGGGTCAAGAGACCCAGTACTTC
j_call: TRBJ2-5
clone_size: many
v_call: TRBV15
d_call: .

cdr3_aa: CASNDRVGQPQHF
cdr3_nt: TGTGCCAGCAACGACAGGGTCGGCCAGCCCCAGCATTTT
j_call: TRBJ1-5
clone_size: many
v_call: TRBV6-2/TRBV6-3
d_call: TRBD1

cdr3_aa: CASREGPLGPHRGAVF
cdr3_nt: TGTGCCAGCAGAGAAGGGCCACTAGGACCCCACCGGGGAGCTGTTTTT
j_call: TRBJ2-2
clone_size: .
v_call: TRBV7-6
d_call: .

cdr3_aa: CASSQNDRAGYTF
cdr3_nt: TGCGCCAGCAGCCAGAATGACAGGGCAGGCTACACCTTC
j_call: TRBJ1-2
clone_size: many
v_call: TRBV4-1
d_call: TRBD1

cdr3_aa: CSARGTSGYYEQYF
cdr3_nt: TGCAGTGCTAGAGGCACTAGCGGGTACTACGAGCAGTACTTC
j_call: TRBJ2-7
clone_size: .
v_call: TRBV20-1
d_call: TRBD2

cdr3_aa: CASSLGRGPYEQYF
cdr3_nt: TGTGCCAGCAGTTTAGGCAGGGGGCCCTACGAGCAGTACTTC
j_call: TRBJ2-7
clone_size: many
v_call: TRBV28
d_call: TRBD1

cdr3_aa: CSVGADNESTTYF
cdr3_nt: TGCAGCGTGGGGGCGGACAACGAAAGCACCACATATTTT
j_call: TRBJ1-3
clone_size: .
v_call: TRBV29-1
d_call: .

cdr3_aa: CASSLGPVGPYAQYF
cdr3_nt: TGTGCCAGCAGCTTAGGGCCAGTTGGGCCCTACGCGCAGTACTTC
j_call: TRBJ2-7
clone_size: .
v_call: TRBV7-9
d_call: .

cdr3_aa: CAGSYWQGTTEAFF
cdr3_nt: TGTGCCGGCAGTTATTGGCAGGGGACCACCGAAGCTTTCTTT
j_call: TRBJ1-1
clone_size: .
v_call: TRBV6-5
d_call: .

cdr3_aa: CASSLALAGDTDTQYF
cdr3_nt: TGTGCCAGCAGCTTAGCGCTAGCGGGAGATACAGATACGCAGTATTTT
j_call: TRBJ2-3
clone_size: many
v_call: TRBV7-9
d_call: TRBD2

cdr3_aa: CASSLGSRVNTGELFF
cdr3_nt: TGTGCCAGCAGCTTAGGATCACGAGTAAACACCGGGGAGCTGTTTTTT
j_call: TRBJ2-2
clone_size: many
v_call: TRBV7-9
d_call: .

cdr3_aa: CASSQELGSGGYNEQFF
cdr3_nt: TGCGCCAGCAGCCAAGAACTCGGTAGCGGGGGCTACAATGAGCAGTTCTTC
j_call: TRBJ2-1
clone_size: many
v_call: TRBV4-3
d_call: TRBD2

cdr3_aa: CASSYGTGGLNTEAFF
cdr3_nt: TGTGCCAGCAGTTACGGGACAGGGGGGTTGAACACTGAAGCTTTCTTT
j_call: TRBJ1-1
clone_size: many
v_call: TRBV6-5
d_call: TRBD1

cdr3_aa: CASKGAPSNQPQHF
cdr3_nt: TGTGCCAGCAAGGGTGCCCCTAGCAATCAGCCCCAGCATTTT
j_call: TRBJ1-5
clone_size: .
v_call: TRBV2
d_call: .

cdr3_aa: CASSSEETSGSEAFF
cdr3_nt: TGTGCCAGCAGCTCCGAGGAGACCTCAGGCTCTGAAGCTTTCTTT
j_call: TRBJ1-1
clone_size: many
v_call: TRBV7-9
d_call: .

cdr3_aa: CASRAGQGRLETQYF
cdr3_nt: TGTGCCAGCAGAGCGGGACAGGGGAGACTAGAGACCCAGTACTTC
j_call: TRBJ2-5
clone_size: many
v_call: TRBV28
d_call: TRBD1

cdr3_aa: CSARELAASYEQYF
cdr3_nt: TGCAGTGCTAGAGAGTTAGCGGCTAGCTACGAGCAGTACTTC
j_call: TRBJ2-7
clone_size: many
v_call: TRBV20-1
d_call: .

cdr3_aa: CASSSTGAEDTQYF
cdr3_nt: TGTGCCAGCAGCTCGACGGGGGCAGAGGATACGCAGTATTTT
j_call: TRBJ2-3
clone_size: many
v_call: TRBV6-2/TRBV6-3
d_call: .

cdr3_aa: CASSLTGGPYEQYF
cdr3_nt: TGTGCCAGCAGTTTAACAGGGGGGCCCTACGAGCAGTACTTC
j_call: TRBJ2-7
clone_size: many
v_call: TRBV27
d_call: TRBD1

cdr3_aa: CASSPEGGHTQYF
cdr3_nt: TGCGCCAGCAGCCCAGAGGGGGGCCATACGCAGTATTTT
j_call: TRBJ2-3
clone_size: many
v_call: TRBV4-1
d_call: .

cdr3_aa: CASSTRQDLNTEAFF
cdr3_nt: TGTGCCAGCAGTACCAGACAGGATTTGAACACTGAAGCTTTCTTT
j_call: TRBJ1-1
clone_size: many
v_call: TRBV12-3/TRBV12-4
d_call: .

cdr3_aa: CASSPPLRGETQYF
cdr3_nt: TGTGCCAGCAGCCCCCCTCTACGAGGAGAGACCCAGTACTTC
j_call: TRBJ2-5
clone_size: .
v_call: TRBV6-2/TRBV6-3
d_call: .

cdr3_aa: CASSPGLAEDTDTQYF
cdr3_nt: TGCGCCAGCAGCCCGGGACTAGCGGAGGACACAGATACGCAGTATTTT
j_call: TRBJ2-3
clone_size: many
v_call: TRBV5-1
d_call: TRBD2

cdr3_aa: CASSSDHDEEGKQYF
cdr3_nt: TGTGCCAGCAGTTCCGATCACGACGAAGAGGGCAAGCAATACTTC
j_call: TRBJ2-7
clone_size: .
v_call: TRBV6-5
d_call: .

cdr3_aa: CASSLGLAGGLADTQYF
cdr3_nt: TGTGCCAGCAGCCTAGGACTAGCGGGGGGCTTGGCAGATACGCAGTATTTT
j_call: TRBJ2-3
clone_size: few
v_call: TRBV9
d_call: TRBD2

cdr3_aa: CASSLSGSPPEAFF
cdr3_nt: TGTGCCAGCAGTTTGTCGGGGTCGCCCCCTGAAGCTTTCTTT
j_call: TRBJ1-1
clone_size: .
v_call: TRBV12-3/TRBV12-4
d_call: .

cdr3_aa: CASSYSGEQYF
cdr3_nt: TGTGCCAGCAGTTACTCAGGGGAGCAGTACTTC
j_call: TRBJ2-7
clone_size: many
v_call: TRBV6-5
d_call: .